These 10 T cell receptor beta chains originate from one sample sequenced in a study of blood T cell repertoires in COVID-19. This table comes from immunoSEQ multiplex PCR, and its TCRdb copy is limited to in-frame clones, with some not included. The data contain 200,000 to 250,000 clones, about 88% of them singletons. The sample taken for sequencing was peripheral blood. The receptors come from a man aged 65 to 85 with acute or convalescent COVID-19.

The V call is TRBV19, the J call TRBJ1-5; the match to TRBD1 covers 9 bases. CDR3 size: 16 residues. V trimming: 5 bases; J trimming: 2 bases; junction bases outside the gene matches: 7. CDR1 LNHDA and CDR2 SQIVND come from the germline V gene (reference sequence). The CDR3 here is CASSPTGGTGNQPQHF. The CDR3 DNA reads TGTGCCAGTAGTCCGACAGGGGGGACAGGCAATCAGCCCCAGCATTTT. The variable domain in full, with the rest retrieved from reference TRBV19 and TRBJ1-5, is DGGITQSPKYLFRKEGQNVTLSCEQNLNHDAMYWYRQDPGQGLRLIYYSQIVNDFQKGDIAEGYSVSREKKESFPLTVTSAQKNPTAFYLCASSPTGGTGNQPQHFGDGTRLSIL.

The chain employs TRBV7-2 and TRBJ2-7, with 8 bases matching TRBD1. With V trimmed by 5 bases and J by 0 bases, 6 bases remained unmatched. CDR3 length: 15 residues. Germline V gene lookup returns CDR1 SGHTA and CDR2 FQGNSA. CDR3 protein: CASSLSGTGSYEQYF. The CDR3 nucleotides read TGTGCCAGCAGCCTTTCCGGGACAGGCTCCTACGAGCAGTACTTC.

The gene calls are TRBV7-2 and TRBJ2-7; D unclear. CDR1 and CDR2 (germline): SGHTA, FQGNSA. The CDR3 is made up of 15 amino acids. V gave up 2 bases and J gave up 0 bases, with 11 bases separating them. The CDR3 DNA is TGTGCCAGCAGCTTAACTGGCGCAGGCTCCTACGAGCAGTACTTC. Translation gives CASSLTGAGSYEQYF. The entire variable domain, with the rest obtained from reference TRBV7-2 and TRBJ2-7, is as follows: GAGVSQSPSNKVTEKGKDVELRCDPISGHTALYWYRQSLGQGLEFLIYFQGNSAPDKSGLPSDRFSAERTGGSVSTLTIQRTQQEDSAVYLCASSLTGAGSYEQYFGPGTRLTVT.

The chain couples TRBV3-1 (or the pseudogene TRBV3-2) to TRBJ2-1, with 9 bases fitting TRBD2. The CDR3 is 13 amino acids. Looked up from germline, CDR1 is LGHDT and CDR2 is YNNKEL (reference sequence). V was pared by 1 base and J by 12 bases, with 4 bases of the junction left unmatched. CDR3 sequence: CASSQGLAESQFF. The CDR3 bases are TGTGCCAGCAGCCAAGGACTAGCGGAATCGCAGTTCTTC.

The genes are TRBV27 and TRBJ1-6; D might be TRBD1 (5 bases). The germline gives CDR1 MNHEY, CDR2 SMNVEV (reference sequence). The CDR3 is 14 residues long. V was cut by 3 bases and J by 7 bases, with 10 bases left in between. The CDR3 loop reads CASSLGQKNSPLHF. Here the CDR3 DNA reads TGTGCCAGCAGTTTGGGGCAGAAGAATTCACCCCTCCACTTT.

The DNA of the CDR3 is TGTGCCAGCAGCCCTGTGAGCTCTGGAAACACCATATATTTT. This codes for CASSPVSSGNTIYF. V gene TRBV7-2 combines with J gene TRBJ1-3; unclear D gene. Trimming took 5 bases from V and 0 from J, leaving 8 bases between them. CDR3 length: 14 residues. CDR1 is SGHTA and CDR2 is FQGNSA in the germline V gene.

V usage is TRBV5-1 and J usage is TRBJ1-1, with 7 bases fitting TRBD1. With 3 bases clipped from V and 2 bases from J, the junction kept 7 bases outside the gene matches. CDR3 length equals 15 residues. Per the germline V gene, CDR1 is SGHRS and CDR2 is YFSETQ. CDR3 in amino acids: CASSSTGTANTEAFF. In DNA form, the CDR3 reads TGCGCCAGCAGCTCGACCGGGACAGCTAACACTGAAGCTTTCTTT.

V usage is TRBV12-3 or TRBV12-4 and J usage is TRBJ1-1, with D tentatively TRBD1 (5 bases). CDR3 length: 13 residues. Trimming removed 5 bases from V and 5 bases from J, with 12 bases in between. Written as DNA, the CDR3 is TGTGCCAGCAGTCCGCCGGGGGGGACTGAAGCTTTCTTT. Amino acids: CASSPPGGTEAFF.

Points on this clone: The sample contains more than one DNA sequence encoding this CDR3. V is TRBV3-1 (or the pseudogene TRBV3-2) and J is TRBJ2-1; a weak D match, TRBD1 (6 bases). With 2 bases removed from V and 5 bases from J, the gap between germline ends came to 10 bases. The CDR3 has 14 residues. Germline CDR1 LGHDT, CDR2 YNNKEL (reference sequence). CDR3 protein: CASSQRGGNNEQFF. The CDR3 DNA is TGTGCCAGCAGCCAAAGAGGGGGTAACAATGAGCAGTTCTTC.

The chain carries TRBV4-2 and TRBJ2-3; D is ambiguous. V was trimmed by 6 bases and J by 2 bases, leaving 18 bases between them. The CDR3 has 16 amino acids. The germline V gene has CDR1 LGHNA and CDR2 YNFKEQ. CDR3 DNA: TGTGCCAGCAGACCCCTAACGTCGAGTTACACAGATACGCAGTATTTT. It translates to CASRPLTSSYTDTQYF.